The rows below give T cell receptor beta chains drawn from one sample of a study of human T cells and chemical hapten exposure. MiXCR was run by TCRdb on the RACE reads, yielding one entry per CDR3 protein. The sample lists some 350,000 distinct CDR3 sequences, around 7% occurring once. This material consisted of whole blood, taken in connection with sensitization to the hapten diphenylcyclopropenone (DPC). The source of these receptors is a woman under 30 with alopecia areata. Some clones in this sample may be carry-over from other donors' samples. Both conserved end residues are part of each CDR3. D genes are given only for firm matches. Rows give clone size only sometimes, using once, few, many, or a class for an expanded clone.

many | TRBJ2-6 | 16 | TRBV5-4 | NA | CASSLADSSVINVLTF | TGTGCCAGCAGCTTGGCGGACAGCAGTGTAATCAACGTCCTGACTTTC
many | TRBJ1-6 | 17 | TRBV27 | TRBD1 | CASSLSTGQFLGSPLHF | TGTGCCAGCAGTTTATCGACAGGGCAGTTCCTGGGTTCACCCCTCCACTTT
NA | TRBJ2-3 | 16 | TRBV5-8 | NA | CASSFLSRGGPDTQYF | TGTGCCAGCAGTTTTCTCTCTCGCGGGGGCCCAGATACGCAGTATTTT
many | TRBJ2-7 | 15 | TRBV5-5 | NA | CASSLGLDNSYEQYF | TGTGCCAGCAGCTTGGGGCTGGACAACTCCTACGAGCAGTACTTC
NA | TRBJ2-3 | 15 | TRBV4-1 | NA | CASSQVGLSTDTQYF | TGCGCCAGCAGCCAAGTAGGGCTAAGCACAGATACGCAGTATTTT
many | TRBJ1-4 | 12 | TRBV11-2 | NA | CASSSNSEKLFF | TGTGCCAGCAGCTCAAACAGCGAAAAACTGTTTTTT
NA | TRBJ2-3 | 15 | TRBV4-3 | TRBD1 | CASSRGQGVPDTQYF | TGCGCCAGCAGCCGGGGACAGGGGGTGCCAGATACGCAGTATTTT
many | TRBJ1-1 | 14 | TRBV6-2/TRBV6-3 | NA | CASSQANGQAEAFF | TGTGCCAGCAGTCAGGCCAACGGACAAGCTGAAGCTTTCTTT
few | TRBJ2-1 | 16 | TRBV7-9 | NA | CASSLAQGGPRNEQFF | TGTGCCAGCAGCTTAGCGCAAGGGGGGCCGAGGAATGAGCAGTTCTTC
few | TRBJ1-2 | 13 | TRBV5-1 | TRBD1 | CASSQQGASGLYF | TGCGCCAGCAGCCAGCAGGGGGCCTCCGGCCTCTACTTC
few | TRBJ2-1 | 17 | TRBV4-1 | TRBD2 | CASSHPSGGLSRSEQFF | TGCGCCAGCAGCCATCCCAGCGGGGGCCTTTCGCGTAGTGAGCAGTTCTTC
many | TRBJ2-5 | 13 | TRBV11-3 | NA | CASSPPWEETQYF | TGTGCCAGCAGCCCTCCATGGGAAGAGACCCAGTACTTC
many | TRBJ1-1 | 13 | TRBV6-1 | NA | CASPPRGSTEAFF | TGTGCCAGCCCCCCCCGGGGGAGCACTGAAGCTTTCTTT
few | TRBJ2-5 | 16 | TRBV13 | TRBD1 | CASSFWDRAFQETQYF | TGTGCCAGCAGCTTTTGGGACAGGGCTTTCCAAGAGACCCAGTACTTC
NA | TRBJ1-6 | 13 | TRBV6-5 | NA | CASSYSNDSPLHF | TGTGCCAGCAGTTACTCGAACGATTCACCCCTCCACTTT